The clone carrying this TCR beta chain was seen more than once but under ten times. The length of the CDR3 is 10 residues. The V gene's germline CDR1 is DFQATT and CDR2 SNEGSKA (reference sequence). V dropped 8 bases and J dropped 9 bases, with 11 bases sitting between them. This PCR relied on a set of 60 Vbeta primers and 13 Jbeta primers. Some clones are missing from TCRdb's copy, which holds only in-frame ones; the method was immunoSEQ multiplex PCR. The data contain about 120,000 clones, more than 75% of them singletons. The record originates from a study of cytomegalovirus exposure and HLA in healthy donors.

The receptor was derived from a woman between 40 and 55 years old in good health and CMV-seropositive. The chain couples TRBV20-1 to TRBJ2-1; D not certain. Sequenced: PBMCs. The CDR3 DNA is TGCAGTCTACTGAGAGGTGAGCAGTTCTTC. It yields the protein CSLLRGEQFF.